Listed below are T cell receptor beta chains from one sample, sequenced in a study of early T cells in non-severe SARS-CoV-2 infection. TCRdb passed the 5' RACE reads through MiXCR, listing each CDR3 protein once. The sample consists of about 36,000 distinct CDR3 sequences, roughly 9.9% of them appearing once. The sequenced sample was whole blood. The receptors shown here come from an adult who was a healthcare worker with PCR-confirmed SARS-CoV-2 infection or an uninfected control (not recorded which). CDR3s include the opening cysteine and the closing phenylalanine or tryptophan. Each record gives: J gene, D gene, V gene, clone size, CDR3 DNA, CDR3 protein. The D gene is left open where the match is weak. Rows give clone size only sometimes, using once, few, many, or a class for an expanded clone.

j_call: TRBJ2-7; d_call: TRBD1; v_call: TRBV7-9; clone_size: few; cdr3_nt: TGTGCCAGCAGCTCTGAGTGGACAGGGACGTACTTC; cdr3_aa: CASSSEWTGTYF
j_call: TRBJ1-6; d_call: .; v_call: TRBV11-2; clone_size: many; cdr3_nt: TGTGCCAGCAGGCAGACAGGAGGCTCACCCCTCCACTTT; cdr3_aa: CASRQTGGSPLHF
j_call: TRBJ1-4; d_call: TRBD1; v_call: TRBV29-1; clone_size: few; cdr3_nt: TGCAGCGTTGGACAGGGCAATGAAAAACTGTTTTTT; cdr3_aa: CSVGQGNEKLFF
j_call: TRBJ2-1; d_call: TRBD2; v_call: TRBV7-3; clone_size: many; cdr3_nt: TGTGCCAGCAGCTTAGGGACTAGCGGGGGTCTTTTTGAGCAGTTCTTC; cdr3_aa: CASSLGTSGGLFEQFF
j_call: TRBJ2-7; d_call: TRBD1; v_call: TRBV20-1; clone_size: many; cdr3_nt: TGCAGTGCTGAACCGGACAGGGGCGAGCAGTACTTC; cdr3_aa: CSAEPDRGEQYF
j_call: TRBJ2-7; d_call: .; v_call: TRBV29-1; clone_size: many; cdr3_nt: TGCAGCGTTGGTGGGGCCTACGAGCAGTACTTC; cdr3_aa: CSVGGAYEQYF
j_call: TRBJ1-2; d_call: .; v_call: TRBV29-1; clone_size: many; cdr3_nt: TGCAGCGTTGACGGGCAGGGGTGGAGGGACTATGGCTACACCTTC; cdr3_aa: CSVDGQGWRDYGYTF
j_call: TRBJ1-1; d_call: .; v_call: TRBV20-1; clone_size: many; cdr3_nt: TGCAGTGCTAGAAACTTGGGGGGGACTGAAGCTTTCTTT; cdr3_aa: CSARNLGGTEAFF
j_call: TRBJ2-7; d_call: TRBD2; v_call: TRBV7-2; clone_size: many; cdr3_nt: TGTGCCAGCAGGCCGGGGACTAGCGGGGGCTATTCCTACGAGCAGTACTTC; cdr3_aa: CASRPGTSGGYSYEQYF
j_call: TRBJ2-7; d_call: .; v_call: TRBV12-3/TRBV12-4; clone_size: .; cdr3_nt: TGTGCCAGCAGTTACCTAGCTACTAACTACGAGCAGTACTTC; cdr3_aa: CASSYLATNYEQYF
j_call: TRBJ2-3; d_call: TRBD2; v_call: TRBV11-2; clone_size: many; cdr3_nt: TGTGCCAGTGCGACTAGCGGGGGGTTCACAGATACGCAGTATTTT; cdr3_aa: CASATSGGFTDTQYF
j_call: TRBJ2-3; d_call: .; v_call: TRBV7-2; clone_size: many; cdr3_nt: TGTGCCAGCAGGACACGGGGTGGGGGTAGCACAGATACGCAGTATTTT; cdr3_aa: CASRTRGGGSTDTQYF
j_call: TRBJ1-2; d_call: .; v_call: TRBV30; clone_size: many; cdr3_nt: TGTGCCTGGAGTGTACGAGGATATAACTATGGCTACACCTTC; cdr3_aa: CAWSVRGYNYGYTF
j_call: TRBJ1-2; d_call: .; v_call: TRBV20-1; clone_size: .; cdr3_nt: TGCAGTGCCGGGGGGACTAACTATGGCTACACCTTC; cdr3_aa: CSAGGTNYGYTF
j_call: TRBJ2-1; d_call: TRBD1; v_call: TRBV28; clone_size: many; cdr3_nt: TGTGCCAGCAGTCATCGAGGGGTACCAGGGGGTGAGCAGTTCTTC; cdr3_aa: CASSHRGVPGGEQFF
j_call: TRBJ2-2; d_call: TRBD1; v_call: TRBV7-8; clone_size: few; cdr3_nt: TGTGCCAGCAGCCCCCGGACAGGTCGGACCGGGGAGCTGTTTTTT; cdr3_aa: CASSPRTGRTGELFF
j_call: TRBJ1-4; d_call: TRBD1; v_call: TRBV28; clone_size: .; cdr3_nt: TGTGCCAGCAGTTTTACAGGGGCCCTTGGGGAAAAACTGTTTTTT; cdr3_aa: CASSFTGALGEKLFF
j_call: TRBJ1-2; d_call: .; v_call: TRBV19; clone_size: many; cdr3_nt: TGTGCCAGTAGTACTCAACAGGACAACTATGGCTACACCTTC; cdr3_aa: CASSTQQDNYGYTF
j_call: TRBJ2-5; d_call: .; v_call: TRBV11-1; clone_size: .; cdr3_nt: TGTGCCAGCAGCCCCGGGATGGGCGGGGAAGAGACCCAGTACTTC; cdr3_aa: CASSPGMGGEETQYF
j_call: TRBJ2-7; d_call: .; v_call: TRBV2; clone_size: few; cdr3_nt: TGTGCCAGCAGTGAGGACTACGAGCAGTACTTC; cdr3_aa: CASSEDYEQYF
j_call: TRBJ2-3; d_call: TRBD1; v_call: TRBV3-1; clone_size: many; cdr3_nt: TGTGCCAGCAGCTTCCGACAGGGTAACACAGATACGCAGTATTTT; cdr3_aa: CASSFRQGNTDTQYF
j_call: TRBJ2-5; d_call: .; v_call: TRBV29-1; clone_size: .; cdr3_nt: TGCAGCGTTGGGGCAGGGAAGACCCAGTACTTC; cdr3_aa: CSVGAGKTQYF
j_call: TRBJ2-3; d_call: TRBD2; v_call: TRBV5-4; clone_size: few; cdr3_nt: TGTGCCAGCAGTACTAGCGGGGGTCAAGATACGCAGTATTTT; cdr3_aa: CASSTSGGQDTQYF